The 32 T cell receptor beta chains presented below share a single source sample, sequenced in a study of response to subunit inactivated influenza vaccine. MiXCR was run by TCRdb on the RT-PCR reads, yielding one entry per CDR3 protein. The sample records about 570,000 distinct CDR3 sequences, roughly 10% being singletons. This sample was also put to use in a study of T cells expressing NK-cell markers. This second report adds: Beta-chain TCR cDNA was generated via 5'RACE template switching with UMIs.

This specimen consisted of PBMCs from blood, obtained on the day of vaccination. These receptors were taken from a man aged 45-65 years who received an inactivated influenza vaccine.

This clonotype showed up just a few times. The J gene is TRBJ1-5, the V gene TRBV20-1; D is uncertain. The V and J ends lost 0 bases and 0 bases respectively, with 15 bases between them. The CDR3 has 17 residues. Germline V gene sequence: CDR1 DFQATT, CDR2 SNEGSKA (reference sequence). The CDR3 DNA sequence: TGCAGTGCTAGAGAGTCCGGACGGGCCCCTAGCAATCAGCCCCAGCATTTT. As protein: CSARESGRAPSNQPQHF.

This clonotype was counted a few times. The chain links TRBV12-3 or TRBV12-4 to TRBJ2-1; D tentatively reads TRBD1 or TRBD2 (6 bases each). The CDR3 covers 14 residues. V lost 3 bases, J lost 3 bases, and 9 bases lay in between. The CDR3 is CASSLEGHYNEQFF. CDR3 nucleotide sequence: TGTGCCAGCAGTTTGGAGGGACACTACAATGAGCAGTTCTTC.

This clonotype was counted a few times. J is TRBJ2-5 and V is TRBV5-5, with 11 bases aligning to TRBD2. CDR3 length equals 15 residues. V gave up 0 bases and J gave up 5 bases; unmatched junction bases: 3. The germline gives CDR1 SGHKS, CDR2 YYEKEE (reference sequence). The CDR3 is CASSLEGTSGETQYF. In DNA, the CDR3 is TGTGCCAGCAGCTTGGAGGGGACTAGCGGCGAGACCCAGTACTTC. Supplemented by reference TRBV5-5 and TRBJ2-5, the full variable domain reads DAGVTQSPTHLIKTRGQQVTLRCSPISGHKSVSWYQQVLGQGPQFIFQYYEKEERGRGNFPDRFSARQFPNYSSELNVNALLLGDSALYLCASSLEGTSGETQYFGPGTRLLVL.

This clonotype was picked up a small number of times. CDR3 in DNA: TGTGCCAGCAGCCAAGGGCTAGCGGGGTATGAGCAGTTCTTC. Its protein is CASSQGLAGYEQFF. J is TRBJ2-1 and V is TRBV7-9, with 9 bases matching TRBD2. CDR1 and CDR2 (germline): SEHNR, FQNEAQ (reference sequence). V lost 5 bases and J lost 8; bases outside the gene matches: 7. This CDR3 comprises 14 residues.

In the case of this clonotype: One junction end disagrees with the germline gene, perhaps due to a read error. The rearrangement uses TRBV5-1 and TRBJ2-5; possible D gene TRBD1, 6 bases. The germline gives CDR1 SGHRS, CDR2 YFSETQ. The length of the CDR3 is 15 residues. CDR3 in DNA: TGCGCCAGCAGCTCTTCAACAGGGTACCAAGGGACCCAGTACTTC. Translation: CASSSSTGYQGTQYF.

Only a few counts were recorded for this clonotype. The V and J genes are TRBV5-1 and TRBJ2-3, with 8 positions matching TRBD1. Germline-derived CDR1 and CDR2 are SGHRS and YFSETQ. The ends lost 7 bases at V and 1 base at J; junction bases unmatched: 8. CDR3 length: 15 amino acids. CDR3 nucleotide sequence: TGCGCCAGCCGGCCAGGGACAGGAGGCACAGATACGCAGTATTTT. It encodes CASRPGTGGTDTQYF.

This clonotype was seen at least ten times. The chain joins TRBV21-1 to TRBJ2-1. TRBV21-1 is given as a pseudogene. The CDR3 spans 16 residues. CDR3 sequence: CAASSDLGEMDNEQFF. The CDR3 DNA follows: TGTGCCGCATCCTCGGATCTAGGAGAGATGGACAATGAGCAGTTCTTC.

The chain uses TRBV3-1 and TRBJ2-7; 7 bases map to TRBD2. Germline values: CDR1 LGHDT, CDR2 YNNKEL (reference sequence). The CDR3 is 16 residues long. Trimming took 1 base from V and 3 from J; bases not matched to a gene: 9. The DNA of the CDR3 is TGTGCCAGCAGCCAAGGCCGCCTACTAGCGAGCTACGAGCAGTACTTC. This translates into CASSQGRLLASYEQYF.

The genes are TRBV6-5 and TRBJ1-2; D call uncertain. Trimming pared 3 bases from V and 9 bases from J, leaving 11 bases between. CDR3 length equals 12 residues. Germline V lookup: CDR1 MNHEY, CDR2 SVGAGI. CDR3 amino acids: CASSYFGDSYTF. CDR3 nucleotide sequence: TGTGCCAGCAGTTATTTTGGAGACAGCTACACCTTC.

This clonotype was observed a handful of times. V gene TRBV29-1 combines with J gene TRBJ2-5, with 8 nucleotides matching TRBD1. CDR1 is SQVTM and CDR2 is ANQGSEA in the germline V gene. CDR3 length equals 14 residues. The trim removed 7 bases at V and 5 bases at J, leaving 12 bases unmatched. The CDR3 DNA follows: TGCAGCGCCGCGGACTCAGGGGGCGGGGAGACCCAGTACTTC. Translated, it gives CSAADSGGGETQYF.

In its sample, this clonotype was seen many times. V is TRBV6-5 and J is TRBJ1-5; D is unresolved. This CDR3 is 18 amino acids long. CDR1 is MNHEY, CDR2 SVGAGI, per germline. Trimming left V 0 bases short and J 0 bases short, with 15 bases between. The CDR3 nucleotides are TGTGCCAGCAGTTACTCGGGCAGAAACCTATATAGCAATCAGCCCCAGCATTTT. It codes for CASSYSGRNLYSNQPQHF.

This chain uses TRBV7-2 with TRBJ1-2; D ambiguous. This CDR3 contains 15 residues. Germline CDR1 SGHTA, CDR2 FQGNSA. The ends were cut back, 1 base at V and 3 bases at J, with 12 bases in the middle. The chain's CDR3 is CASSLGSDGDYGYTF. The CDR3 DNA reads TGTGCCAGCAGCTTAGGTTCGGACGGGGACTATGGCTACACCTTC.

This clonotype was picked up a small number of times. The chain joins TRBV6-2 or TRBV6-3 to TRBJ2-1; 9 bases are a match to TRBD2. The CDR3 consists of 17 residues. The germline CDR1 and CDR2 sequences are MNHEY and SVGEGT. J gave up 3 bases and V 0 bases, and 6 bases lay outside the gene matches. The CDR3 nucleotides are TGTGCCAGCAGTTACTCGATACTAGCGGGTCACTACAATGAGCAGTTCTTC. Protein product: CASSYSILAGHYNEQFF.

This clonotype has at least ten counts. The chain has TRBV4-1 and TRBJ2-7; unclear D gene. Trimming removed 0 bases at V and 1 base at J, with 13 bases between. The CDR3 has 16 amino acids. Germline CDR1 and CDR2: MGHRA and YSYEKL. The CDR3 protein is CASSQDSTVFSYEQYF. As DNA, the CDR3 is TGCGCCAGCAGCCAAGATTCAACTGTCTTTTCCTACGAGCAGTACTTC.

The V gene is TRBV7-9, the J gene TRBJ2-7; perhaps TRBD2 as D (5 bases). V was trimmed by 2 bases and J by 2 bases, leaving 13 bases between them. This CDR3 contains 15 residues. Germline assignment: CDR1 SEHNR and CDR2 FQNEAQ (reference sequence). For the CDR3, the DNA is TGTGCCAGCAGCTTACAAAGCGGCGGCCCCTACGAGCAGTACTTC. This sequence encodes CASSLQSGGPYEQYF.

V usage is TRBV7-9 and J usage is TRBJ1-4; maybe TRBD1 (5 bases). V was shortened by 5 bases and J by 2 bases, with 18 bases between the two germline ends. The CDR3 has 17 residues. Germline lookup yields CDR1 SEHNR and CDR2 FQNEAQ (reference sequence). CDR3 sequence: CASSRERFGATNEKLFF. The CDR3 nucleotides are TGTGCCAGCAGCCGTGAAAGGTTTGGGGCGACTAATGAAAAACTGTTTTTT.

The chain employs TRBV7-2 and TRBJ2-3; TRBD2 agrees at 9 bases. V shed 8 bases, J shed 3 bases, and the junction held 9 bases outside the gene matches. Germline assignment: CDR1 SGHTA and CDR2 FQGNSA. CDR3 length equals 15 residues. The CDR3 sequence: CASGMAGGLTDTQYF. DNA for the CDR3: TGTGCCAGCGGGATGGCGGGGGGGTTGACAGATACGCAGTATTTT.

In this sample, this clonotype turned up a few times. The V gene is TRBV20-1, the J gene TRBJ2-1, with 11 nucleotides matching TRBD2. CDR3 length: 16 residues. The V gene's germline CDR1 is DFQATT and CDR2 SNEGSKA (reference sequence). The V and J ends lost 0 bases and 12 bases, in that order; junction bases with no gene match: 13. DNA for the CDR3: TGCAGTGCTAGAGATAGTACTAGCGGGGGTCAAGGTTGGCAGTTCTTC. The encoded protein is CSARDSTSGGQGWQFF.

CDR3 nucleotide sequence: TGCGCCAGCAGCTTCGGCTCATTAGCCGAGCAGTACTTC. This gives the protein CASSFGSLAEQYF. This rearrangement joins TRBV5-1 to TRBJ2-7; D ambiguous. Per germline, CDR1 SGHRS and CDR2 YFSETQ. V shed 2 bases and J shed 6 bases, with 12 bases lying between them. The CDR3 consists of 13 residues.

The table lists this clonotype with many counts. The CDR3 is CSVPGGGGRAYEQYF. The DNA for the CDR3 is TGCAGCGTCCCGGGGGGGGGCGGAAGGGCCTACGAGCAGTACTTC. The rearrangement joins TRBV29-1 to TRBJ2-7; 8 bases are shared with TRBD2. CDR1 and CDR2 from the germline V gene are SQVTM and ANQGSEA. The length of the CDR3 is 15 residues. The ends lost 6 bases at V and 2 bases at J; junction bases unmatched: 12.

V gene TRBV20-1 combines with J gene TRBJ1-1; 8 bases agree with TRBD1. J was trimmed by 1 base and V by 0 bases; bases with no gene match: 1. Per the germline V gene, CDR1 is DFQATT and CDR2 is SNEGSKA (reference sequence). There are 14 residues in the CDR3. In DNA, the CDR3 is TGCAGTGCTAGAGATGGGACAGGGAACACTGAAGCTTTCTTT. It yields the protein CSARDGTGNTEAFF.

The table lists this clonotype with many counts. This chain connects TRBV11-2 to TRBJ2-2, with 7 bases fitting TRBD1. The CDR3 spans 15 residues. The V and J ends lost 5 bases and 5 bases, in that order; junction bases with no gene match: 8. CDR1 and CDR2 from the germline V gene are SGHAT and FQNNGV. CDR3 residues: CASSLQRGRTGELFF. The CDR3 coding sequence is TGTGCCAGCAGCCTCCAGAGGGGGCGGACCGGGGAGCTGTTTTTT.

This clonotype was observed a few times. The chain has TRBV6-5 and TRBJ2-7, with 10 bases aligning to TRBD1. The V segment lost 4 bases and the J segment 1 base; nucleotides outside the gene matches: 10. The germline V gene has CDR1 MNHEY and CDR2 SVGAGI. The length of the CDR3 is 17 residues. The CDR3: CASSSGTGALLSYEQYF. The CDR3, as DNA: TGTGCCAGCAGTTCCGGGACAGGGGCCTTACTTTCCTACGAGCAGTACTTC.

The V call is TRBV6-5, the J call TRBJ2-2, with 9 bases identical to TRBD1. Germline lookup yields CDR1 MNHEY and CDR2 SVGAGI. Trimming took 6 bases from V and 6 from J; bases not matched to a gene: 11. The CDR3 spans 16 residues. CDR3 region: CASSYPGQGLPGELFF. The CDR3, as DNA: TGTGCCAGCAGCTACCCTGGACAGGGGCTCCCCGGGGAGCTGTTTTTT.

V gene TRBV6-2 or TRBV6-3 combines with J gene TRBJ1-1; D unclear. The CDR3 spans 17 residues. The V gene's germline CDR1 is MNHEY and CDR2 SVGEGT. V was cut by 5 bases and J by 0 bases, with 19 bases left in between. CDR3 sequence (DNA): TGTGCCAGCAGTCACCCTACAGAGTTGATCATGAACACTGAAGCTTTCTTT. It is translated as CASSHPTELIMNTEAFF.

The chain joins TRBV20-1 to TRBJ1-2; 9 bases agree with TRBD1. The CDR3 contains 13 residues. Germline-derived CDR1 and CDR2 are DFQATT and SNEGSKA (reference sequence). CDR3: CSPPGQGPYGYTF. For the CDR3, the DNA is TGCAGCCCTCCGGGACAGGGCCCCTATGGCTACACCTTC.

The chain joins TRBV10-3 to TRBJ1-1, with D hard to call. The CDR3 has 14 residues. Trimming shortened V by 6 bases and J by 1 base, and 12 bases separated the two germline ends. CDR1 and CDR2 (germline): ENHRY, SYGVKD. CDR3: CAISPQLANTEAFF. CDR3 coding DNA: TGTGCCATCAGCCCCCAACTCGCGAACACTGAAGCTTTCTTT.

The CDR3 spells CAISDGSGNTYNEQFF. Written as DNA, the CDR3 is TGTGCCATCAGTGATGGTAGCGGGAACACCTACAATGAGCAGTTCTTC. The chain couples TRBV10-3 to TRBJ2-1; 8 bases agree with TRBD2. J lost 2 bases, V lost 3 bases, and 6 bases had no gene match. The germline V gene encodes CDR1 ENHRY and CDR2 SYGVKD. CDR3 length: 16 residues.

The rearrangement joins TRBV2 to TRBJ2-3; 8 nucleotides line up with TRBD2. With V trimmed by 7 bases and J by 8 bases, 14 bases remained unmatched. Germline V gives CDR1 SNHLY, CDR2 FYNNEI. The CDR3 is 15 residues long. The CDR3: CASKKKRELSFTQYF. CDR3 coding DNA: TGTGCCAGCAAGAAAAAGCGGGAGTTATCCTTTACGCAGTATTTT.

The V and J genes are TRBV6-6 and TRBJ2-7; TRBD1 or TRBD2 may be the D gene (6 bases each). The CDR3 contains 13 residues. Germline CDR1 is MNHNY and CDR2 is SVGAGI (reference sequence). V lost 2 bases to trimming and J lost 4 bases, with 9 bases between them. CDR3 in amino acids: CASSYRGPYEQYF. The CDR3 coding sequence is TGTGCCAGCAGTTACCGGGGGCCATACGAGCAGTACTTC.

The J gene is TRBJ2-7, the V gene TRBV10-2, with 11 bases identical to TRBD1. The CDR3 consists of 14 residues. The V segment lost 7 bases and the J segment 5 bases; nucleotides outside the gene matches: 7. Germline assignment: CDR1 WSHSY and CDR2 SAAADI. The CDR3 is CASTGQGAYNEQYF. The DNA of the CDR3 is TGCGCCAGCACTGGACAGGGGGCTTACAACGAGCAGTACTTC.

This chain uses TRBV7-9 with TRBJ2-7; 7 nucleotides match TRBD1. Germline CDR1 and CDR2: SEHNR and FQNEAQ (reference sequence). The V and J ends lost 5 bases and 6 bases, in that order; junction bases with no gene match: 4. The CDR3 runs 12 residues. The CDR3 sequence is CASSLDRSEQYF. As DNA, the CDR3 is TGTGCCAGCAGCCTGGACAGGAGCGAGCAGTACTTC.